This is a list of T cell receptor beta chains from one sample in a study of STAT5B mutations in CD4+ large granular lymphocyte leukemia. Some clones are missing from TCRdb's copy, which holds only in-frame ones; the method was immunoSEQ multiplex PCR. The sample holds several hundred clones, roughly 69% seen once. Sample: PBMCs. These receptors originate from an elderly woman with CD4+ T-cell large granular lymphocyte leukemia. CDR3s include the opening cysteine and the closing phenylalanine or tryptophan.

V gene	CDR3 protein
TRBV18	CASSPGGGWLDEQYF
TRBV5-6	CASSSGTGDTGELFF
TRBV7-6	CASSPSGRLSYEQYF
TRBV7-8	CASSHRRASSYEQYF
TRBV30	CAWTPTVYGYTF
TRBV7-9	CASSPPGFSYEQYF
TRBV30	CAWSGYLSYEQYF
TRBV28	CASSFGRNGNTIYF
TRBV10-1	CASSETSYNEQFF
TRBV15	CATSRDNTASSYEQYF
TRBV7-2	CASSFGGTMNTEAFF
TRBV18	CASSPVQTSAIDQPQHF
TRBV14	CASSLLSTIDTQYF
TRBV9	CASSVGAGGGRTDTQYF
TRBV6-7	CASGAGCQETQYF
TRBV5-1	CASSLGTTGYYEQYF
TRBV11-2	CASSGRDSRQTTSTDTQYF
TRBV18	CASSPVENGELFF
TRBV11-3	CASNGAGANVLTF
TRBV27	CASRLAGGKNNEQFF
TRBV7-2	CASSPMGTGGYNEQFF
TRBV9	CASSSGTGNEAFF
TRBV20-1	CSASRTGEAFF
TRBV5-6	CASSFSNSGNTIYF
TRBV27	CASSPQGGDEKLFF
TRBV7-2	CASSYYNEQFF
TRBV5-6	CASSGPGTEFYEQYF
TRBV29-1	CSVEEWLRGTADTQYF
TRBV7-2	CASSLAEGVWGYSTEAFF
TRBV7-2	CASSAGLAMTEQFF
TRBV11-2	CASSSPHGGPLAGELFF
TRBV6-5	CASRSSYGYTF
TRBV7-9	CASSDGPRAFF
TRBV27	CASSFGLTEETQYF
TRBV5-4	CASSLGGGQPQHF
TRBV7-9	CASSLGGSPSKNIQYF
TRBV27	CASSWGTVNTEAFF
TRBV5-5	CASSLGTGYGGYTF
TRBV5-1	CASSLLGNSYNEQFF
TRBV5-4	CASSPPGGARTDTQYF
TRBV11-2	CASSLYSGTSYEQYF
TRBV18	CASSLRQDHTPPLAEQYF
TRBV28	CASRYRGDNQPQHF
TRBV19	CASSSGTGTDTQYF
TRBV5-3	CASNPGTAETQYF
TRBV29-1	CSVVWGAGMNTEAFF
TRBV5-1	CASRPIAGGLDTQYF
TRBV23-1	CASSRRRGTNYGYTF
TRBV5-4	CASSGTGLYGYTF
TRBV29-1	CSVQGARVEAFF
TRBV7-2	CASSTSPFGEQFF
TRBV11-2	CASSPTSGRVFEQYF
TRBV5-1	CASSFPDQETQYF
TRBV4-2	CASRSSYGYTF
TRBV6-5	CASTYGQAANSPLHF
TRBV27	CASRTGAANEQFF
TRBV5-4	CASSLWLAGGGVGEQYF